This TCR beta chain was retrieved from a study of T cell repertoires in cytomegalovirus infection (dated by TCRdb to between 2018 and 2021). For the study in its entirety: Peptide stimulations targeted recently identified HLA-C-restricted CMV epitopes, whose presentation resists viral immunomodulation, together with well-studied HLA-B-restricted epitopes. Donor HLA type was relevant to the analysis, as public TCR beta signatures indicated carriage of CMV infection together with the matching HLA type.

This clonotype was seen only a few times. There is no known antigen for this receptor. No quality values exist for individual bases; no much larger clone is one base distant. The study at large found these results: Cumulative frequency of public TCR beta family members discriminated carriers of CMV infection plus the relevant HLA type in this cohort and an independent approximately 340-donor cohort. The ex vivo response was dominated by HLA-C-restricted CMV-specific TCR beta clonotypes, which also provided the single most frequent clonotype in two of eight donors.

In light of the paper, this sample's treatment or condition label describes: in vitro stimulation with specific CMV peptide epitopes to enrich CMV-specific T cells. At the junction V is shortened by 5 bases and J by 7 bases; bases outside the gene matches: 11. The CDR3, cysteine through phenylalanine, is 14 amino acids long. Only CDR3 DNA is held: 42 bases, read in frame from base 1. CDR1 and CDR2 were assigned from the germline V gene as SGHTA and FQGNSA. The instrument given in TCRdb is Illumina HiSeq 1500. TCRdb redid the processing of the public reads, applying fastp at Q25 and MiXCR, and retained in-frame beta chains. Every distinct CDR3 protein forms one entry, paired with its most common genes and DNA. The table for this sample lists some 62,000 distinct CDR3 sequences; 20% to 25% of them were counted only once. The top ten clones comprise under 85% of the sample.

The receptor's source is a human donor in good health (CMV status not recorded). Some clones in this sample may be carry-over from other donors' samples. This sequence uses TRBV7-2 and TRBJ2-7, and TRBD2 matches 7 of the central bases. The input for sequencing was CD8+ T cells from cultured PBMCs, taken from culture after CMV antigen stimulation. Read as DNA, the sequence is TGTGCCAGCAGCCCTAGACCGGGAGGTTGGGAGCAGTACTTC. This gives the protein CASSPRPGGWEQYF.